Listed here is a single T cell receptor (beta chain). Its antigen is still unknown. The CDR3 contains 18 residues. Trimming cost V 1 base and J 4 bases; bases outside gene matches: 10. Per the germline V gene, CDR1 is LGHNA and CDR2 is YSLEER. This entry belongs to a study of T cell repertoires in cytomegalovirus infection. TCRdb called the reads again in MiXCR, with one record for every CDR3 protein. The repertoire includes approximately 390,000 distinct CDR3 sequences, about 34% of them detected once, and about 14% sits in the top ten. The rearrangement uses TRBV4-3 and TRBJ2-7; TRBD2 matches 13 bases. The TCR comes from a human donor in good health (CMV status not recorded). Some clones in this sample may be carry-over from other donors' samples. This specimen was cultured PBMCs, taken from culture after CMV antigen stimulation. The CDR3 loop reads CASSQGLAGGIGFYEQYF. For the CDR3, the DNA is TGCGCCAGCAGCCAAGGACTAGCGGGAGGTATCGGATTTTACGAGCAGTACTTC.